What follows describes a single T cell receptor (beta chain). Its target is unknown. This entry belongs to a study of shared clonotypes between healthy human individuals. The assay ran at deep level. Here immunoSEQ multiplex PCR was the method, and the copy in TCRdb shows in-frame clones only, minus some. The data show some 2 million clones, 85% to 95% seen once. The CDR3 extends over 13 amino acids. Per the germline V gene, CDR1 is MNHNS and CDR2 is SASEGT. Unmatched junction bases numbered 6, after V lost 8 bases and J lost 10 bases. Overall study results and limits: It was only blood that was sampled, and tissue repertoires likely differ.

The receptor comes from a man aged 18 to 30 in good health. The chain joins TRBV6-1 to TRBJ1-6; 9 nucleotides align to TRBD1. Material for sequencing was naive CD4+ T cells sorted from blood. Subset specified: CD45RA+ positively selected. The CDR3 protein is CASGGQGGSPLHF. CDR3 coding DNA: TGTGCCAGCGGGGGACAGGGAGGCTCACCCCTCCACTTT.